This T cell receptor (beta chain) was profiled in a study of breast tumors, draining lymph nodes, adjacent tissues. A single record per CDR3 protein comes from TCRdb applying MiXCR to the multiplex PCR reads. The sample consists of hundreds of thousands of distinct CDR3 sequences, 32% of them appearing once. As concerns this clonotype: What it binds is unknown.

Whole-study results and caveats: Tumor T cell lymph node origin was a supported hypothesis, not proven. Compared with lymph nodes, tumors were less diverse; compared with nontumor tissue, more. Luminal-like breast cancer showed significantly higher tumor–nontumor repertoire similarity than basal-like.

CDR1 and CDR2 from the germline V gene are SGHNT and YYREEE (reference sequence). The CDR3 totals 14 residues. J lost 7 bases, V lost 3 bases, and 8 bases had no gene match. The lymph nodes were axillary draining lymph nodes from breast cancer patients. V gene TRBV5-4 combines with J gene TRBJ1-2; TRBD1 aligns across 8 bases. This TCR derives from a female donor with breast cancer. Some clones in this sample may be carry-over from other donors' samples. Material for sequencing was axillary lymph node tissue. For the CDR3, the DNA is TGTGCCAGCAGCTCACCCCGGGGACAGGCTGGCTACACCTTC. The encoded protein is CASSSPRGQAGYTF.